This T cell receptor beta chain is drawn from a study of T cells in Graves' hyperthyroidism and ophthalmopathy. Researchers took RNA transcripts and amplified the TCR beta CDR3 regions from them. In the first-round RT-PCR of the TCR CDR3, the HTBI primer set was used. A single record per CDR3 protein comes from TCRdb applying MiXCR to the multiplex PCR reads. Of a few hundred thousand distinct CDR3 sequences listed, approximately 18% are singletons. Broader study findings: It was a median approximately 7.1 months before onset that the model predicted ophthalmopathy. Ophthalmopathy and stable hyperthyroidism were separated by a 13 V-J model.

Concerning this clonotype itself: The antigen is not known.

CDR1 MDHEN and CDR2 SYDVKM come from the germline V gene. Trimming at V came to 7 bases and at J to 2 bases, leaving 4 bases not matched to a gene. This CDR3 region has 15 residues. In making diagnoses, clinical symptoms, serum thyroxine and TRAb, thyroid ultrasound and orbital computed tomography were all used. The source of the PBMCs was 10 ml of fresh peripheral blood. Sequenced: blood. The genes are TRBV28 and TRBJ2-4; 11 bases fit TRBD2. The receptor was isolated from a man between 18 and 29 years old with Graves' ophthalmopathy. The CDR3 DNA reads as TGTGCCAGCAACCTAGCGGGAGGCCCCAAAAACATTCAGTACTTC. Translation gives CASNLAGGPKNIQYF.